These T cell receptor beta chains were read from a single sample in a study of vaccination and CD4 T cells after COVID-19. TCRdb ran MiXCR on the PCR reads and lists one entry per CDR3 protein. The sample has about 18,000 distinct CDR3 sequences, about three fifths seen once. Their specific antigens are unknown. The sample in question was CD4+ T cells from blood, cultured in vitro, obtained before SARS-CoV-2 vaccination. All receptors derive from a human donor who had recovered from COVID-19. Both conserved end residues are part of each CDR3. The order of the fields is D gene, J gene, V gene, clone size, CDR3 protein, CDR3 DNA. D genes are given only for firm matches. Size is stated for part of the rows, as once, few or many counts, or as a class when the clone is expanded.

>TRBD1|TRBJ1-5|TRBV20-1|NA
CSASNNRGHQPQHF
TGCAGTGCTAGTAACAACAGGGGGCATCAGCCCCAGCATTTT
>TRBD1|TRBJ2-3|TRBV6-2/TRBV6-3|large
CASSYRQGRTDTQYF
TGTGCCAGCAGTTATCGACAGGGTCGCACAGATACGCAGTATTTT
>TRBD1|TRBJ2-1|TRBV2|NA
CASSGGQTMGNEQFF
TGTGCCAGCAGTGGGGGACAGACAATGGGAAATGAGCAGTTCTTC
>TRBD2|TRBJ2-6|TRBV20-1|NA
CSARPSGGSGANVLTF
TGCAGTGCTAGACCTAGCGGGGGCTCTGGGGCCAACGTCCTGACTTTC
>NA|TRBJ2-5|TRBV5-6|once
CASSYNGRAGFWTQYF
TGTGCCAGCAGCTACAATGGCAGGGCAGGGTTCTGGACCCAGTACTTC
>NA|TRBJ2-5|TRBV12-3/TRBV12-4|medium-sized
CASARQVETQYF
TGTGCCAGCGCCCGGCAGGTGGAGACCCAGTACTTC
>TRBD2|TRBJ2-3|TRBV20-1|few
CSATKILADTQYF
TGCAGTGCTACTAAAATACTAGCGGATACGCAGTATTTT
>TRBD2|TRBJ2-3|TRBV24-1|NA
CATSDPASGRAVDTQYF
TGTGCCACCAGTGACCCAGCTAGCGGGAGGGCCGTAGATACGCAGTATTTT
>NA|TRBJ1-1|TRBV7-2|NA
CASSLAPVNTEAFF
TGTGCCAGCAGCTTAGCGCCGGTAAACACTGAAGCTTTCTTT
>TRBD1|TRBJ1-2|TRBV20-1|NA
CSARQGVGYTF
TGCAGTGCTAGACAGGGGGTTGGCTACACCTTC
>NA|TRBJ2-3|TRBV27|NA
CASRPAHLASSTDTQYF
TGTGCCAGCAGACCCGCCCATCTAGCGTCGAGCACAGATACGCAGTATTTT
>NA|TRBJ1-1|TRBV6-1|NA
CASSQAVGNTEAFF
TGTGCCAGCAGCCAAGCCGTGGGGAACACTGAAGCTTTCTTT
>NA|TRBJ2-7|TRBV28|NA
CASNVEIGYEQYF
TGTGCCAGCAATGTCGAAATCGGCTACGAGCAGTACTTC
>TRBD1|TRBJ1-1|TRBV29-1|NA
CSVEDRRTGVNTEAFF
TGCAGCGTTGAAGATCGAAGGACAGGGGTGAACACTGAAGCTTTCTTT
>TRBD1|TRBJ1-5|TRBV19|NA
CASRSPPGTGAPSNQPQHF
TGTGCCAGTAGGTCCCCTCCCGGGACAGGGGCACCTAGCAATCAGCCCCAGCATTTT
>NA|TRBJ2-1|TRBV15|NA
CASARSNEQFF
TGTGCTTCGGCTAGATCGAATGAGCAGTTCTTC
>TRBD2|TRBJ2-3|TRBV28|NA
CASSLQASGMTDTQYF
TGTGCCAGCAGTTTACAGGCTAGCGGGATGACAGATACGCAGTATTTT
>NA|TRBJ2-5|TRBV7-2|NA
CASSLGGRRGETQYF
TGTGCCAGCAGCTTAGGGGGTCGGAGGGGGGAGACCCAGTACTTC
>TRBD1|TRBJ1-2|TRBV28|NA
CASSSQGGTNYGYTF
TGTGCCAGCAGTTCTCAGGGGGGAACTAACTATGGCTACACCTTC
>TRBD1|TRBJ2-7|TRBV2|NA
CASSQGQLPYEQYF
TGTGCCAGCAGCCAGGGACAGCTGCCCTACGAGCAGTACTTC
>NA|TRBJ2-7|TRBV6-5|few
CASSYSSGAYEQYF
TGTGCCAGCAGTTACTCTTCGGGGGCCTACGAGCAGTACTTC
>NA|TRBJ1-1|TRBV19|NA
CASSTPGGGTEAFF
TGTGCCAGTAGTACCCCGGGGGGGGGCACTGAAGCTTTCTTT
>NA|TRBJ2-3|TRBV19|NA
CASSNRAADTQYF
TGTGCCAGTAGTAACAGGGCTGCAGATACGCAGTATTTT
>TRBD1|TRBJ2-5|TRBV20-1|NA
CSAPGQGETQYF
TGCAGTGCCCCCGGACAGGGAGAGACCCAGTACTTC
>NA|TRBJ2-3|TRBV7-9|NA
CASSLRQVPTDTQYF
TGTGCCAGCAGCCTGCGTCAGGTTCCCACAGATACGCAGTATTTT
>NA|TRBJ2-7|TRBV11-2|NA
CASSLNMDGQYF
TGTGCCAGCAGCTTAAATATGGACGGGCAGTACTTC
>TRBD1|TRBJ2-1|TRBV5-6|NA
CASSSRTGSPYNEQFF
TGTGCCAGCAGCTCCCGGACAGGGTCCCCCTACAATGAGCAGTTCTTC
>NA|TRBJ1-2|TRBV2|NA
CASRSPGVRGESYGYTF
TGTGCCAGCAGAAGTCCTGGGGTCAGGGGCGAAAGCTATGGCTACACCTTC
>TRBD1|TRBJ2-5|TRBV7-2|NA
CASSYDRGEAQYF
TGTGCCAGCAGCTACGACAGGGGGGAGGCCCAGTACTTC
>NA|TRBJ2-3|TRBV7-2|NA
CASSVRTTDTQYF
TGTGCCAGCAGCGTACGGACTACAGATACGCAGTATTTT
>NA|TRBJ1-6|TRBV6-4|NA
CASPYRPLHF
TGTGCCAGCCCCTACAGACCCCTCCACTTT
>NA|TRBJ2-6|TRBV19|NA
CASSIVKSAANVLTF
TGTGCCAGTAGTATAGTTAAGTCTGCGGCCAACGTCCTGACTTTC
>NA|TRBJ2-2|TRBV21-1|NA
CASSKDRTGNTGELFF
TGTGCCAGCAGCAAAGACAGGACAGGGAACACCGGGGAGCTGTTTTTT
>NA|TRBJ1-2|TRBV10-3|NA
CAISERGIYGYTF
TGTGCCATCAGTGAGCGGGGCATCTATGGCTACACCTTC
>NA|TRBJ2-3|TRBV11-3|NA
CASSLGAYPTDTQYF
TGTGCCAGCAGCTTAGGGGCCTATCCCACAGATACGCAGTATTTT
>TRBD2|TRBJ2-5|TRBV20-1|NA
CSLGREWGETQYF
TGCAGTTTGGGGCGGGAGTGGGGAGAGACCCAGTACTTC
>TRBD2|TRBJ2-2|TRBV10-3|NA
CAISESLAGGGTGELFF
TGTGCCATCAGTGAGAGCCTAGCGGGGGGCGGCACCGGGGAGCTGTTTTTT
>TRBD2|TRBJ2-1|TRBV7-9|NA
CASSLSQGTLAGDEQFF
TGTGCCAGCAGCTTATCCCAGGGGACTCTAGCGGGAGATGAGCAGTTCTTC
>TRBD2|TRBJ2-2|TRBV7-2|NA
CASSLVSSGSRTGELFF
TGTGCCAGCAGCTTAGTTTCCAGCGGGAGCCGCACCGGGGAGCTGTTTTTT
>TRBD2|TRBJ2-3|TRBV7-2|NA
CASSFSGGGTDTQYF
TGTGCCAGCAGCTTTAGCGGGGGGGGCACAGATACGCAGTATTTT
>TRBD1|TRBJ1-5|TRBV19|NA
CASSIAGGENQPQHF
TGTGCCAGTAGTATAGCAGGGGGCGAGAATCAGCCCCAGCATTTT
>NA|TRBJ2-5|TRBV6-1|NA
CASSEQTGEVETQYF
TGTGCCAGCAGTGAACAGACGGGAGAGGTGGAGACCCAGTACTTC
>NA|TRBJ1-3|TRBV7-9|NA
CASSSGSGNTIYF
TGTGCCAGCAGCTCGGGTTCTGGAAACACCATATATTTT
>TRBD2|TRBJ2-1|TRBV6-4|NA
CASSDSAGGMDELFF
TGTGCCAGCAGTGACTCGGCGGGAGGTATGGATGAGCTGTTCTTC
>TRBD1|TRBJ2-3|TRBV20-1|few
CSARGGTGIADTQYF
TGCAGTGCTAGAGGGGGGACAGGGATCGCAGATACGCAGTATTTT
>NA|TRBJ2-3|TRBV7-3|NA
CASSLAVRSTDTQYF
TGTGCCAGCAGCTTAGCTGTCCGGTCCACAGATACGCAGTATTTT
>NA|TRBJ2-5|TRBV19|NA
CASTNRASPWETQYF
TGTGCCAGTACCAACAGGGCTAGCCCCTGGGAGACCCAGTACTTC
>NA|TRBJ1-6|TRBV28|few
CASSSRSPLHF
TGTGCCAGCAGTTCCAGGTCACCCCTCCACTTT